The clone carrying this T cell receptor beta chain has only a few counts. The entirety of the isolated RNA underwent reverse transcription, so expressed TCRB transcripts were sequenced. Assay: immunoSEQ multiplex PCR; the TCRdb copy retains only in-frame clones and omits some. Of around 320,000 clones listed, less than 15% are singletons. Trimming took 5 bases from V and 8 from J; bases not matched to a gene: 5. CDR1 SGHRS and CDR2 YFSETQ come from the germline V gene. This CDR3 is built from 12 residues. This sample was taken from a study of beta chain features in type 1 diabetes. Sequenced sample: central memory CD4+ T cells from blood. The V and J genes are TRBV5-1 and TRBJ1-1, with 8 bases aligning to TRBD1. This TCR derives from a man aged 25-40 years in good health. CDR3 in amino acids: CASSFQGAEAFF. The CDR3, as DNA: TGCGCCAGCAGTTTCCAGGGGGCCGAAGCTTTCTTT.